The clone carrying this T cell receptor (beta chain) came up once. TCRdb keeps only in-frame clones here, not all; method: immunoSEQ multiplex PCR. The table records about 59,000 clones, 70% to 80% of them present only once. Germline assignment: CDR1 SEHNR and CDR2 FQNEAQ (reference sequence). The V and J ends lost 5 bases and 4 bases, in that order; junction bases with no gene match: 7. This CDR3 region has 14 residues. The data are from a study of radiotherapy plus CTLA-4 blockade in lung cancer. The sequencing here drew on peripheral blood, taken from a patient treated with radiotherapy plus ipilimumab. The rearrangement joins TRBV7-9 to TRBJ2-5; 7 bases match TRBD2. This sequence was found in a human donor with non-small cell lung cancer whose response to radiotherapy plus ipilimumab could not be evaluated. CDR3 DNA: TGTGCCAGCAGCCCTTTGACTAGCCCAGAGACCCAGTACTTC. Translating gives CASSPLTSPETQYF.